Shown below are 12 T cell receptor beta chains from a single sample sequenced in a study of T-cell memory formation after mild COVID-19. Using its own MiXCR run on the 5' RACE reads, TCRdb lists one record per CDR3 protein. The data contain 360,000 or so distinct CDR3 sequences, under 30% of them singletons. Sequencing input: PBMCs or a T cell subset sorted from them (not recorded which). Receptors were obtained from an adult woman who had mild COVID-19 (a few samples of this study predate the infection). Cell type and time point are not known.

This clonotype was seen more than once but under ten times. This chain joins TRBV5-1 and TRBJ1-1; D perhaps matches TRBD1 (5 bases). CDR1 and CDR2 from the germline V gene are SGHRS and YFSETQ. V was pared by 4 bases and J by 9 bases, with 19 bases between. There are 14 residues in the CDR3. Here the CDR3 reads CASSPDGTEGQAFF. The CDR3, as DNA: TGCGCCAGCAGCCCGGACGGGACCGAGGGTCAAGCTTTCTTT.

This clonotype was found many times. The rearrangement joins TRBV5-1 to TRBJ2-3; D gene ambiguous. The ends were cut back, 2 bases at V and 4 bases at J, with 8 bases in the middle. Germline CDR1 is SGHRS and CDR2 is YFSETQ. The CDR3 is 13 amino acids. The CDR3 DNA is TGCGCCAGCAGCTTAGGGTCAGCAGATACGCAGTATTTT. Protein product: CASSLGSADTQYF.

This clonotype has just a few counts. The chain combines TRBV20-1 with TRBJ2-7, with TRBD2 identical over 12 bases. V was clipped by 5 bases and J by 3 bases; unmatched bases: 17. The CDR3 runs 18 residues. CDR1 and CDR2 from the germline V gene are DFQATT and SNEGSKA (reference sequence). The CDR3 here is CSAGPGGLAGPSDYEQYF. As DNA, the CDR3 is TGCAGTGCTGGACCCGGAGGACTAGCGGGACCTTCGGACTACGAGCAGTACTTC.

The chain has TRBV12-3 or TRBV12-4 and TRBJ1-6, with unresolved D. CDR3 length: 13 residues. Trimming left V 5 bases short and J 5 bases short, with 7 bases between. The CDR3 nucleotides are TGTGCCAGCAGTACTCGACATAATTCACCCCTCCACTTT. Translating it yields CASSTRHNSPLHF.

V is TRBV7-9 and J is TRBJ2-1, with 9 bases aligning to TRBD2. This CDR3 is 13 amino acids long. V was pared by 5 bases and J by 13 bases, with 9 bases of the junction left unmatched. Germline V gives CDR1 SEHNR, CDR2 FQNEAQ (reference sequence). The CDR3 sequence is CASSILSGGPQFF. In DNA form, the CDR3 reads TGTGCCAGCAGCATCCTTAGCGGGGGCCCTCAGTTCTTC.

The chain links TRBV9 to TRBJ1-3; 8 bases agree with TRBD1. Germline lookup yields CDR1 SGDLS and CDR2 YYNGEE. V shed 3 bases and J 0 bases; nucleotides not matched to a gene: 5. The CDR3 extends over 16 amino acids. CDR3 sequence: CASSEGQAYSGNTIYF. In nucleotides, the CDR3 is TGTGCCAGCAGCGAGGGACAGGCCTACTCTGGAAACACCATATATTTT.

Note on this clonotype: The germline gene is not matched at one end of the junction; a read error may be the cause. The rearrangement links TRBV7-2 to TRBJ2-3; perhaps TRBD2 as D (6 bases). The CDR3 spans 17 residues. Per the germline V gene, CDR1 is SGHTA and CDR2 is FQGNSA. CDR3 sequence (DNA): TGTGCCAGCAGCTTAGGTTCGGGGTCGGACTACACAAATACGCAGTATTTT. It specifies CASSLGSGSDYTNTQYF.

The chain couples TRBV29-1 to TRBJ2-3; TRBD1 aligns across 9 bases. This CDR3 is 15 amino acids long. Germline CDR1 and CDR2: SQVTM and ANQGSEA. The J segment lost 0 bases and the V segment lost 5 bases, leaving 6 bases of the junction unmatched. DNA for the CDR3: TGCAGCGTTACTCGAGGGACAGGGAGCACAGATACGCAGTATTTT. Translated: CSVTRGTGSTDTQYF.

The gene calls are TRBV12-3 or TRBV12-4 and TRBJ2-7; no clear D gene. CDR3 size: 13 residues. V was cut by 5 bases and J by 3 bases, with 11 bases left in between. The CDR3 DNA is TGTGCCAGCAGTAACCGGGTCCACTACGAGCAGTACTTC. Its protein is CASSNRVHYEQYF.

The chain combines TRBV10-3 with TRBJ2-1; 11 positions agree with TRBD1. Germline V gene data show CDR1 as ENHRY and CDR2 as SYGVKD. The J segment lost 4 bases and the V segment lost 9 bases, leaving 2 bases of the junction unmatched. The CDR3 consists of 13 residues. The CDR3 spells CAIGQGAYNEQFF. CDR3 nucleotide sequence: TGTGCCATTGGACAGGGGGCATACAATGAGCAGTTCTTC.

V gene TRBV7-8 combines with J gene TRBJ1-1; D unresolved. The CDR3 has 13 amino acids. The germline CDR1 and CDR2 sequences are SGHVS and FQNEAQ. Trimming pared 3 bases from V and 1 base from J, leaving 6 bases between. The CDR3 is CASSFSTNTEAFF. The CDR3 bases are TGTGCCAGCAGCTTTTCAACGAACACTGAAGCTTTCTTT.

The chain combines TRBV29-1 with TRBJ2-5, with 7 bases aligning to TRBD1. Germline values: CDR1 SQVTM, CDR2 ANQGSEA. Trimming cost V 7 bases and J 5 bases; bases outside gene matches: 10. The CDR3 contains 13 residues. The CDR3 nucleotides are TGCAGCGGCCGGGACAGCCGGAGGGAGACCCAGTACTTC. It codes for CSGRDSRRETQYF.